The rows below give T cell receptor beta chains drawn from one sample of a study of T cells in Graves' hyperthyroidism and ophthalmopathy. Each CDR3 protein gets one entry after TCRdb re-called the multiplex PCR reads with MiXCR. The sample carries around 500,000 distinct CDR3 sequences, approximately 14% recorded once. The specimen was blood. The receptor set was obtained from a woman in her thirties or forties with Graves' hyperthyroidism. CDR3s include the opening cysteine and the closing phenylalanine or tryptophan. Each record gives: V gene, D gene, J gene, CDR3 protein. D genes are given only for firm matches.

V gene: TRBV27; D gene: TRBD2; J gene: TRBJ2-7; CDR3 protein: CASSRQQLAGEYVQYF
V gene: TRBV28; D gene: TRBD1; J gene: TRBJ2-2; CDR3 protein: CASSRTGGRNTGELFF
V gene: TRBV20-1; D gene: TRBD2; J gene: TRBJ2-1; CDR3 protein: CSAREPSGSVNNEQFF
V gene: TRBV19; D gene: TRBD1; J gene: TRBJ1-1; CDR3 protein: CASSSIVPGQGWTEAFF
V gene: TRBV11-3; D gene: TRBD2; J gene: TRBJ2-1; CDR3 protein: CASSSTSGSWGGNEQFF
V gene: TRBV11-2; D gene: .; J gene: TRBJ2-2; CDR3 protein: CAGSGMTGRQTGELFF
V gene: TRBV12-3/TRBV12-4; D gene: .; J gene: TRBJ2-2; CDR3 protein: CASSLSSGTNTGELFF
V gene: TRBV29-1; D gene: .; J gene: TRBJ2-1; CDR3 protein: CSVEFLRNEQFF
V gene: TRBV6-1; D gene: .; J gene: TRBJ1-5; CDR3 protein: CASSERGSQPQHF
V gene: TRBV7-9; D gene: TRBD2; J gene: TRBJ2-3; CDR3 protein: CASSLEPARLAGGPTDTQYF
V gene: TRBV7-9; D gene: .; J gene: TRBJ2-1; CDR3 protein: CASSPRIGGMYNEQFF
V gene: TRBV2; D gene: .; J gene: TRBJ2-4; CDR3 protein: CASTPAASHIQYF
V gene: TRBV5-1; D gene: TRBD1; J gene: TRBJ2-5; CDR3 protein: CASSLVPGQTQETQYF
V gene: TRBV15; D gene: TRBD2; J gene: TRBJ2-3; CDR3 protein: CATSVQTSRAITDTQYF
V gene: TRBV19; D gene: TRBD1; J gene: TRBJ1-1; CDR3 protein: CASRDFRTGHTEAFF
V gene: TRBV14; D gene: .; J gene: TRBJ1-2; CDR3 protein: CASSQDLEGDGGIYGYTF
V gene: TRBV12-3/TRBV12-4; D gene: .; J gene: TRBJ1-3; CDR3 protein: CASRRSGSGNTIYF
V gene: TRBV7-2; D gene: .; J gene: TRBJ2-7; CDR3 protein: CASSPILEQYF
V gene: TRBV6-1; D gene: .; J gene: TRBJ1-1; CDR3 protein: CASSESLNTEAFF
V gene: TRBV7-9; D gene: TRBD1; J gene: TRBJ2-3; CDR3 protein: CASSSWDRDEGTDTQYF
V gene: TRBV11-2; D gene: .; J gene: TRBJ2-2; CDR3 protein: CASSQIRFANTGELFF
V gene: TRBV11-3; D gene: .; J gene: TRBJ1-1; CDR3 protein: CASGQNQNTEAFF
V gene: TRBV6-2/TRBV6-3; D gene: .; J gene: TRBJ1-1; CDR3 protein: CASSPHGVTEAFF
V gene: TRBV6-1; D gene: .; J gene: TRBJ2-1; CDR3 protein: CASLGLERAGYNEQFF
V gene: TRBV6-1; D gene: TRBD1; J gene: TRBJ1-1; CDR3 protein: CASRLHSTGSNTEAFF
V gene: TRBV7-8; D gene: .; J gene: TRBJ2-7; CDR3 protein: CASSLAAGTYEQYF
V gene: TRBV7-9; D gene: .; J gene: TRBJ1-1; CDR3 protein: CAITLGSNTEAFF
V gene: TRBV5-1; D gene: .; J gene: TRBJ2-2; CDR3 protein: CASSQDFLPTGELFF
V gene: TRBV29-1; D gene: TRBD1; J gene: TRBJ1-2; CDR3 protein: CSIGGQGYGYTF
V gene: TRBV6-1; D gene: .; J gene: TRBJ2-7; CDR3 protein: CASECKFESELYEQYF
V gene: TRBV5-1; D gene: TRBD2; J gene: TRBJ2-1; CDR3 protein: CASSLDLAGAYNEQFF
V gene: TRBV10-1; D gene: TRBD2; J gene: TRBJ2-3; CDR3 protein: CASSKDSGNIGGDTQYF
V gene: TRBV4-1; D gene: TRBD1; J gene: TRBJ2-3; CDR3 protein: CASSQEGTGDTQYF
V gene: TRBV7-8; D gene: TRBD2; J gene: TRBJ2-1; CDR3 protein: CASSPSRLAGYNEQFF
V gene: TRBV5-6; D gene: TRBD1; J gene: TRBJ1-1; CDR3 protein: CASSRAGQGVTEAFF
V gene: TRBV6-1; D gene: TRBD2; J gene: TRBJ2-5; CDR3 protein: CASSQLAGGQETQYF
V gene: TRBV7-9; D gene: TRBD1; J gene: TRBJ2-7; CDR3 protein: CASSPLQGVNEQYF
V gene: TRBV5-1; D gene: .; J gene: TRBJ2-6; CDR3 protein: CASSFDRNSGANVLTF
V gene: TRBV19; D gene: .; J gene: TRBJ2-7; CDR3 protein: CASSNPGRGYEQYF
V gene: TRBV4-2; D gene: .; J gene: TRBJ1-1; CDR3 protein: CASSQAVGMNTEAFF
V gene: TRBV7-9; D gene: TRBD2; J gene: TRBJ2-2; CDR3 protein: CASTNPPGTSGFRVTGELFF